This TCR beta chain came from a study of blood T cell repertoires in COVID-19. This CDR3 has 14 amino acids. The V and J ends lost 5 bases and 3 bases respectively, with 14 bases between them. Germline CDR1 reads SGHVS; CDR2 reads FNYEAQ. Assay: immunoSEQ multiplex PCR; the TCRdb copy retains only in-frame clones and omits some. The top ten clones hold approximately 7% of a sample with about 87,000 clones, around 87% of them seen once. The chain couples TRBV7-6 to TRBJ2-7; a weak D match, TRBD2 (6 bases). The sequence was collected from a human donor with acute or convalescent COVID-19. The donor label of this sample is uncertain. Sample: peripheral blood. CDR3 nucleotide sequence: TGTGCCAGCAGCCGCGGGGTCAGTGGCTACGAGCAGTACTTC. As protein: CASSRGVSGYEQYF.